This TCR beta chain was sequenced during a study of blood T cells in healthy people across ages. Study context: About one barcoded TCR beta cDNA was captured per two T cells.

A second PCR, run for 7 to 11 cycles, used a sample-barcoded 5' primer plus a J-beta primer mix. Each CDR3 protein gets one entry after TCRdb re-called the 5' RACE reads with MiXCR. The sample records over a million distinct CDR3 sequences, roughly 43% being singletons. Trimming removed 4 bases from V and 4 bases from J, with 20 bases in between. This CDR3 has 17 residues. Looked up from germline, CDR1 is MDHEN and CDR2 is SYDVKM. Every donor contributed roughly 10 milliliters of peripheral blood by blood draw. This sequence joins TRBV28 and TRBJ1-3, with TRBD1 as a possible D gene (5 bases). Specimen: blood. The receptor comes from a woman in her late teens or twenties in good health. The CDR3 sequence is CASSSYEGRTLGNTIYF. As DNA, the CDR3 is TGTGCCAGCAGTTCTTATGAGGGGAGGACGTTAGGAAACACCATATATTTT. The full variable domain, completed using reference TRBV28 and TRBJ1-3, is DVKVTQSSRYLVKRTGEKVFLECVQDMDHENMFWYRQDPGLGLRLIYFSYDVKMKEKGDIPEGYSVSREKKERFSLILESASTNQTSMYLCASSSYEGRTLGNTIYFGEGSWLTVV.